One TCR beta chain is described in this entry. As yet, its antigen is unknown. The data derive from a study of a mutant IDH1 vaccine in newly diagnosed glioma. Study information: Visit timing is recorded as week 35 for V12 and week 47 for V13.

The table came from immunoSEQ multiplex PCR; TCRdb's copy has only in-frame clones and leaves some out. Seen here are 60,000 to 65,000 clones, about four fifths observed once, and the top ten hold about 4%. Time point specified: week 47, end of study. Every single dose of the vaccine, 300 ug of mutant IDH1 20-mer peptide, came with topical imiquimod. CDR3 length equals 13 residues. V lost 10 bases, J lost 0 bases, and 5 bases stayed unmatched. From germline, CDR1 is MNHNY and CDR2 SVGAGI (reference sequence). Sequenced material: PBMCs, taken from a glioma patient whose treatment included an IDH1 peptide vaccine. The chain has TRBV6-6 and TRBJ1-1, with 7 bases matching TRBD1. The receptor was derived from a young man with glioma. CDR3 sequence reads: CATEDRLNTEAFF. CDR3 coding DNA: TGTGCCACCGAGGACAGGCTGAACACTGAAGCTTTCTTT.